The 29 T cell receptor beta chains below were found in one sample sequenced in a study of neoadjuvant nivolumab and ipilimumab in lung cancer. Sequencing was performed with immunoSEQ multiplex PCR; in TCRdb, only in-frame clones are kept and a portion is missing. The sample yields 25,000 to 35,000 clones, around nine tenths seen once. Sequencing used peripheral blood, obtained after neoadjuvant nivolumab, alone or with ipilimumab, at or shortly before surgery. These TCRs come from an adult with non-small cell lung cancer.

The rearrangement joins TRBV29-1 to TRBJ1-6, with 7 bases aligning to TRBD1. V gave up 6 bases and J gave up 9 bases; unmatched junction bases: 8. The CDR3 totals 13 residues. From germline, CDR1 is SQVTM and CDR2 ANQGSEA. The CDR3 bases are TGCAGCGTCCTACAGGGGATAGGTTCACCCCTCCACTTT. Translated, it gives CSVLQGIGSPLHF.

As DNA, the CDR3 is TGTGCCAGCAGTTTCTGGGGCGACTCGTTGGAGGCCCAGCATTTT. As protein: CASSFWGDSLEAQHF. The V gene is TRBV6-6, the J gene TRBJ1-5, with TRBD1 as a possible D gene (5 bases). The V and J ends lost 4 bases and 11 bases respectively, with 21 bases between them. The CDR3 runs to 15 residues. The V gene's germline CDR1 is MNHNY and CDR2 SVGAGI (reference sequence).

The chain has TRBV19 and TRBJ2-2, with 9 bases lining up with TRBD1. Germline assignment: CDR1 LNHDA and CDR2 SQIVND (reference sequence). V shed 10 bases and J 5 bases; nucleotides not matched to a gene: 8. The length of the CDR3 is 14 residues. Here the CDR3 DNA reads TGTGCCACCCAGGACAGGGGTTTTACCGGGGAGCTGTTTTTT. Its translation is CATQDRGFTGELFF.

The chain has TRBV9 and TRBJ2-6, with D possibly TRBD1 on 5 matching bases. Deletions cut 0 bases from V and 4 bases from J, with 11 bases between. Germline CDR1 is SGDLS and CDR2 is YYNGEE. This CDR3 has 16 residues. CDR3 sequence (DNA): TGTGCCAGCAGCGTAGCGCAGGGTCCCGGGGCCAACGTCCTGACTTTC. The encoded protein is CASSVAQGPGANVLTF.

In regard to this clone: At one end, the junction sequence differs from germline, possibly due to a read error. The rearrangement uses TRBV5-6 and TRBJ2-3; D gene unclear. Germline values: CDR1 SGHDT, CDR2 YYEEEE. This CDR3 is built from 18 residues. The CDR3 sequence is CASSSLQKTTGGTDTQYF. The CDR3 DNA reads TGTGCCAGCAGCTCCCTACAGAAAACTACGGGTGGCACCGATACGCAGTATTTT.

The chain has TRBV11-2 and TRBJ1-1; D is uncertain. Germline V lookup: CDR1 SGHAT, CDR2 FQNNGV. V lost 5 bases, J lost 5 bases, and 15 bases lay in between. The CDR3 loop spans 14 amino acids. Here the CDR3 reads CASSHIARRTEAFF. Written as DNA, the CDR3 is TGTGCCAGCAGCCACATCGCCCGAAGGACTGAAGCTTTCTTT.

The V and J genes are TRBV13 and TRBJ2-3, with D uncertain. V gave up 5 bases and J gave up 1 base, with 13 bases separating them. CDR1 is PRHDT and CDR2 is FYEKMQ in the germline V gene (reference sequence). CDR3 length: 15 amino acids. The CDR3 spells CASSHTPLGTDTQYF. Written as DNA, the CDR3 is TGTGCCAGCAGCCACACCCCGCTCGGCACAGATACGCAGTATTTT. Based on the CDR3 plus reference TRBV13 and TRBJ2-3, the full variable domain is AAGVIQSPRHLIKEKRETATLKCYPIPRHDTVYWYQQGPGQDPQFLISFYEKMQSDKGSIPDRFSAQQFSDYHSELNMSSLELGDSALYFCASSHTPLGTDTQYFGPGTRLTVL.

As DNA, the CDR3 is TGTGCCAGCAGCTCGTGGGGGGCTAATGAAAAACTGTTTTTT. Translation gives CASSSWGANEKLFF. V is TRBV7-8 and J is TRBJ1-4; tentative D call: TRBD1 (5 bases). Trimming removed 4 bases from V and 3 bases from J, with 9 bases in between. Germline lookup yields CDR1 SGHVS and CDR2 FQNEAQ. The CDR3 is made up of 14 amino acids.

The chain couples TRBV4-1 to TRBJ1-1; D is unresolved. Trimming removed 4 bases at V and 8 bases at J, with 20 bases between. The CDR3 runs 15 residues. The germline CDR1 and CDR2 sequences are MGHRA and YSYEKL. CDR3 DNA: TGCGCCAGCAGCCCGATCCCGGGCCTCCCGGAGGAAGCTTTCTTT. Its translation is CASSPIPGLPEEAFF.

V usage is TRBV7-9 and J usage is TRBJ2-1; D is perhaps TRBD2 (7 bases). The CDR3 is made up of 15 amino acids. V gave up 6 bases and J gave up 8 bases, with 20 bases separating them. Germline values: CDR1 SEHNR, CDR2 FQNEAQ (reference sequence). The CDR3 sequence: CASSRLGGAGDEQFF. The CDR3, as DNA: TGTGCCAGCAGTCGGCTGGGGGGGGCAGGGGATGAGCAGTTCTTC.

The J gene is TRBJ1-2, the V gene TRBV6-5; D is uncertain. Germline V gene data show CDR1 as MNHEY and CDR2 as SVGAGI. The CDR3 is 14 residues long. Trimming took 5 bases from V and 2 from J, leaving 12 bases between them. Here the CDR3 DNA reads TGTGCCAGCAGTCGGGAGACTGGGAACTATGGCTACACCTTC. Translating gives CASSRETGNYGYTF.

The table lists this clone with a count of one. V gene TRBV10-3 combines with J gene TRBJ2-6; 7 bases align to TRBD1. V lost 7 bases and J lost 2; bases outside the gene matches: 8. The CDR3 totals 16 residues. Germline CDR1 reads ENHRY; CDR2 reads SYGVKD. This CDR3 is CAITPTGTTGANVLTF. CDR3 in DNA: TGTGCCATCACCCCGACAGGGACGACTGGGGCCAACGTCCTGACTTTC.

The V gene is TRBV6-5, the J gene TRBJ2-1, with D perhaps TRBD1 (5 bases). Germline V CDR1 and CDR2: MNHEY, SVGAGI. V lost 2 bases, J lost 5 bases, and 7 bases lay in between. The CDR3 has 13 amino acids. This chain's CDR3 is CASSYNRNNEQFF. The CDR3 DNA follows: TGTGCCAGCAGTTACAACAGGAACAATGAGCAGTTCTTC.

The J gene is TRBJ2-3, the V gene TRBV7-9, with D possibly called TRBD1 or TRBD2 (5 bases each). The CDR3 covers 14 residues. Trimming removed 0 bases from V and 6 bases from J, with 10 bases in between. Per the germline V gene, CDR1 is SEHNR and CDR2 is FQNEAQ (reference sequence). CDR3 residues: CASSLADGDDTQYF. CDR3 nucleotide sequence: TGTGCCAGCAGCTTAGCGGATGGGGACGATACGCAGTATTTT.

This clone was counted once. Its ends do not fully match the called genes, so a read error is possible. The genes are TRBV5-5 and TRBJ1-1; D gene ambiguous. This CDR3 region has 13 residues. Germline loops: CDR1 SGHKS, CDR2 YYEKEE (reference sequence). The CDR3 is CASSSAGYTEAFF. Here the CDR3 DNA reads TGTGCCAGCAGCTCCGCGGGGTACACAGAAGCTTTCTTT.

The chain uses TRBV18 and TRBJ1-2; D is uncertain. Looked up from germline, CDR1 is KGHSH and CDR2 is LQKENI. Trimming removed 4 bases at V and 3 bases at J, with 9 bases between. The CDR3 is 13 residues long. In DNA form, the CDR3 reads TGTGCCAGCTCACGTGGTGGGGACTATGGCTACACCTTC. This translates into CASSRGGDYGYTF.

The chain employs TRBV4-3 and TRBJ2-7, with 8 bases that match TRBD1. This CDR3 spans 16 amino acids. The germline V gene encodes CDR1 LGHNA and CDR2 YSLEER. V lost 1 base, J lost 0 bases, and 5 bases stayed unmatched. The CDR3, as DNA: TGCGCCAGCAGCCAAGCTCTGGGGACAGGCTCCTACGAGCAGTACTTC. This codes for CASSQALGTGSYEQYF.

The chain carries TRBV4-3 and TRBJ2-7; no reliable D call. The CDR3 has 15 amino acids. Trimming left V 0 bases short and J 4 bases short, with 13 bases between. The V gene's germline CDR1 is LGHNA and CDR2 YSLEER. The CDR3 DNA is TGCGCCAGCAGCCAAGAACCCCGGACGTCGTACGAGCAGTACTTC. It specifies CASSQEPRTSYEQYF.

The chain links TRBV7-9 to TRBJ1-1; D is unresolved. This CDR3 is 11 amino acids long. V lost 7 bases and J lost 7, with 10 bases in between. Germline-derived CDR1 and CDR2 are SEHNR and FQNEAQ (reference sequence). DNA of the CDR3: TGTGCCAGCACCCAATACGATGAAGCTTTCTTT. Translating it yields CASTQYDEAFF.

This chain links TRBV6-1 with TRBJ1-5; D is uncertain. In germline, CDR1 is MNHNS, CDR2 SASEGT. The V end was cut by 7 bases, the J end by 3 bases, with 16 bases between. CDR3 size: 15 residues. The CDR3 spells CASTKNPHHNQPQHF. CDR3 DNA sequence: TGTGCCAGCACCAAAAACCCCCATCACAATCAGCCCCAGCATTTT.

The V and J genes are TRBV6-1 and TRBJ1-2, with 12 positions matching TRBD1. Trimming cost V 8 bases and J 4 bases; bases outside gene matches: 5. In germline, CDR1 is MNHNS, CDR2 SASEGT. This CDR3 comprises 14 residues. CDR3 DNA sequence: TGTGCCAGCCACCGGGACAGGGGGCTCTATGGCTACACCTTC. Its translation: CASHRDRGLYGYTF.

V and J are TRBV5-1 and TRBJ1-3; D not resolved. The CDR3 runs 15 residues. V was clipped by 3 bases and J by 0 bases, with 10 bases between them. CDR1 is SGHRS, CDR2 YFSETQ, per germline. This CDR3 is CASSSAGVSGNTIYF. CDR3 in DNA: TGCGCCAGCAGCTCCGCAGGAGTCTCTGGAAACACCATATATTTT.

This chain connects TRBV5-1 to TRBJ2-6; no clear D gene. CDR1 and CDR2 (germline): SGHRS, YFSETQ. V was clipped by 4 bases and J by 0 bases, with 14 bases between them. This CDR3 region has 17 residues. The CDR3 sequence is CASSQQPILSGANVLTF. CDR3 sequence (DNA): TGCGCCAGCAGCCAACAGCCCATTCTCTCTGGGGCCAACGTCCTGACTTTC. The full variable domain, with the rest looked up from reference TRBV5-1 and TRBJ2-6, is KAGVTQTPRYLIKTRGQQVTLSCSPISGHRSVSWYQQTPGQGLQFLFEYFSETQRNKGNFPGRFSGRQFSNSRSEMNVSTLELGDSALYLCASSQQPILSGANVLTFGAGSRLTVL.

The table lists this clone with a count of one. The chain is built from TRBV5-1 and TRBJ2-3, with D unclear. The ends were cut back, 0 bases at V and 0 bases at J, with 8 bases in the middle. The CDR3 has 15 residues. From germline, CDR1 is SGHRS and CDR2 YFSETQ. CDR3 in DNA: TGCGCCAGCAGCTTGGTGTCGGCTAGCACAGATACGCAGTATTTT. Amino acid sequence: CASSLVSASTDTQYF.

A few counts support this clone. CDR3 sequence: CATREAGANVLTF. CDR3 coding DNA: TGTGCCACTAGGGAAGCTGGGGCCAACGTCCTGACTTTC. This chain joins TRBV15 and TRBJ2-6; D call uncertain. V dropped 9 bases and J dropped 2 bases, with 8 bases sitting between them. This CDR3 region has 13 residues. Per the germline V gene, CDR1 is LNHNV and CDR2 is YYDKDF (reference sequence).

The J gene is TRBJ1-2, the V gene TRBV4-2, with D maybe TRBD1 (5 bases). The CDR3 spans 13 residues. V lost 1 base and J 6 bases, leaving 9 bases between the germline ends. Germline V lookup: CDR1 LGHNA, CDR2 YNFKEQ. CDR3 loop: CASSQGGDDGYTF. As DNA, the CDR3 is TGTGCCAGCAGCCAAGGAGGGGATGATGGCTACACCTTC.

The chain carries TRBV15 and TRBJ2-3, with 8 bases that match TRBD2. J gave up 8 bases and V 0 bases, and 4 bases lay outside the gene matches. The CDR3 loop spans 14 amino acids. Germline assignment: CDR1 LNHNV and CDR2 YYDKDF (reference sequence). As DNA, the CDR3 is TGTGCCACCAGCAGAGAAGCGGGGGACGGTACGCAGTATTTT. This translates into CATSREAGDGTQYF.

This sequence joins TRBV10-1 and TRBJ2-3, with D perhaps matching TRBD1 (6 bases). This CDR3 is 15 amino acids long. Deletions cut 4 bases from V and 4 bases from J, with 15 bases between. Germline lookup yields CDR1 WNHNN and CDR2 SYGVQD (reference sequence). As DNA, the CDR3 is TGCGCCAGCAGTGCCACGAGGTCAGGGGCAGATACGCAGTATTTT. Translating gives CASSATRSGADTQYF.

The rearrangement uses TRBV6-6 and TRBJ2-1, with TRBD1 matching over 7 bases. The CDR3 totals 12 residues. J was trimmed by 9 bases and V by 5 bases; bases with no gene match: 4. Germline assignment: CDR1 MNHNY and CDR2 SVGAGI (reference sequence). The DNA of the CDR3 is TGTGCCAGCAGTCAACAGGGGTCTGAGCAGTTCTTC. Translation: CASSQQGSEQFF.